This is a list of T cell receptor beta chains from one sample in a study of response to subunit inactivated influenza vaccine. From the RT-PCR reads, TCRdb called clonotypes with MiXCR, one entry per CDR3 protein. Of about 540,000 distinct CDR3 sequences listed, 12% to 15% are singletons. The specimen was PBMCs from blood, collected 11 to 12 days after vaccination. The receptors come from a man aged 45-60 years who received an inactivated influenza vaccine. The CDR3 runs from the conserved cysteine through the conserved F or W. The order of the fields is J gene, clone size, V gene, D gene, CDR3 DNA, CDR3 protein. D genes are given only for firm matches. Only part of the rows carry a size: once, few, many, or a class if the clone is expanded.

>TRBJ2-5|-|TRBV5-1|TRBD1
TGCGCCAGCAGCTTGACGGGACAGGGCCGGCGGCAAGAGACCCAGTACTTC
CASSLTGQGRRQETQYF
>TRBJ2-7|many|TRBV20-1|TRBD2
TGCAGTGCTATGACTAGCGGGGTGTACGAGCAGTACTTC
CSAMTSGVYEQYF
>TRBJ1-3|-|TRBV24-1|-
TGTGCCACCCGGGACTCTGGAAACACCATATATTTT
CATRDSGNTIYF
>TRBJ2-3|few|TRBV6-2/TRBV6-3|TRBD2
TGTGCCAGCAGACAAAGCGGGGGGGCTGATACGCAGTATTTT
CASRQSGGADTQYF
>TRBJ2-1|many|TRBV11-2|TRBD2
TGTGCCAGCAGCTTAGACCGAGGGACTAGCGGGAGGGCCCTAGACTATGAGCAGTTCTTC
CASSLDRGTSGRALDYEQFF
>TRBJ2-1|many|TRBV12-3/TRBV12-4|TRBD2
TGTGCCAGCAGTTTATCGGGGGGGGGAAATGAGCAGTTCTTC
CASSLSGGGNEQFF
>TRBJ2-1|-|TRBV20-1|TRBD2
TGCAGTGCTAGTGAGGCAGGTCGGACTAGCGGGGGGGCGAAGAATGAGCAGTTCTTC
CSASEAGRTSGGAKNEQFF
>TRBJ1-5|-|TRBV21-1|-
TGTGCCAGCATCTCCCGACACAAGAATCAGCCCCAGCATTTT
CASISRHKNQPQHF
>TRBJ1-2|-|TRBV12-3/TRBV12-4|TRBD1
TGTGCCAGCAACCCAGGGGGCGCATATGGCTACACCTTC
CASNPGGAYGYTF
>TRBJ2-3|-|TRBV24-1|-
TGTGCCACCAGTGATCGCGGGGGCACAGATACGCAGTATTTT
CATSDRGGTDTQYF
>TRBJ2-2|-|TRBV5-1|-
TGCGCCAGCAGCTTGTCGGGCGGGCAGAACACCGGGGAGCTGTTTTTT
CASSLSGGQNTGELFF
>TRBJ2-1|few|TRBV18|-
TGTGCCAGCTCACCATCCCTAGACTACAATGAGCAGTTCTTC
CASSPSLDYNEQFF
>TRBJ2-2|few|TRBV11-2|-
TGTGCCAGCAGCAGGACACGGGCGGGGACCGGGGAGCTGTTTTTT
CASSRTRAGTGELFF
>TRBJ2-3|-|TRBV15|TRBD2
TGTGCCACCAGCGGAGGTGGAGCGGGGGGAGATACGCAGTATTTT
CATSGGGAGGDTQYF
>TRBJ2-2|-|TRBV7-2|TRBD2
TGTGCCAGCAGCTTAGGAGGGCTAGCGGGGAACACCGGGGAGCTGTTTTTT
CASSLGGLAGNTGELFF
>TRBJ2-7|-|TRBV9|-
TGTGCCAGCAGCGTAGCCGCCTACGAGCAGTACTTC
CASSVAAYEQYF
>TRBJ2-5|few|TRBV29-1|TRBD2
TGCAGCGTTGAAGATCGTCGCAGCGGGGCAACCCAGTACTTC
CSVEDRRSGATQYF
>TRBJ2-3|few|TRBV20-1|TRBD1
TGCAGTGCTAGACCCTCCGGGACAGAGCCTACAGATACGCAGTATTTT
CSARPSGTEPTDTQYF
>TRBJ2-7|few|TRBV20-1|TRBD2
TGCAGTGCTAGACTAGCGGGAGCGGTGGGCGAGCAGTACTTC
CSARLAGAVGEQYF
>TRBJ1-3|-|TRBV28|-
TGTGCCAGCATGCCCCTATCCAGGGCGGGCTCTGGAAACACCATATATTTT
CASMPLSRAGSGNTIYF
>TRBJ2-7|many|TRBV5-5|-
TGTGCCAGCAGCTTGCTACCAGACCTGACTCGAGAGCAGTACTTC
CASSLLPDLTREQYF
>TRBJ1-6|-|TRBV11-2|TRBD1
TGTGCCAGCACCCTCGGACAGGGAAATTCACCCCTCCACTTT
CASTLGQGNSPLHF
>TRBJ1-1|-|TRBV7-2|-
TGTGCCAGCAGTCCGGGACACGCTCCAGTTACTGAAGCTTTCTTT
CASSPGHAPVTEAFF
>TRBJ1-2|-|TRBV7-2|TRBD1
TGTGCCAGCAGCTCACAGGGGATGGGCTATGGCTACACCTTC
CASSSQGMGYGYTF
>TRBJ2-7|-|TRBV7-9|-
TGTGCCAGCAGCTTAGAGTTGGAGCAGTACTTC
CASSLELEQYF
>TRBJ2-1|-|TRBV30|-
TGTGCCTGGAGTGACCATAACGGGGGCTCAATCTACAATGAGCAGTTCTTC
CAWSDHNGGSIYNEQFF
>TRBJ2-5|-|TRBV6-5|TRBD2
TGTGCCAGCAGTTACTCGACTGCGGGAGTGACCCAGTACTTC
CASSYSTAGVTQYF
>TRBJ2-7|-|TRBV6-5|TRBD2
TGTGCCAGCAGTTACCTTAGCGGGAGCACCGAGCAGTACTTC
CASSYLSGSTEQYF
>TRBJ2-5|few|TRBV6-2/TRBV6-3|-
TGTGCCAGCAGTTATGTGTCCGCCTCTGGGCCCCAGTACTTC
CASSYVSASGPQYF
>TRBJ2-7|few|TRBV6-5|-
TGTGCCAGCAGTTACTCAGGGCAGGGTCCCGAGCAGTACTTC
CASSYSGQGPEQYF
>TRBJ2-5|few|TRBV10-3|TRBD2
TGTGCCATCAGTGAGCGGCTAGCGGGGGGGGAGACCCAGTACTTC
CAISERLAGGETQYF
>TRBJ2-3|-|TRBV20-1|-
TGCAGTGCTCACCGGGCGGGTTCAGATACGCAGTATTTT
CSAHRAGSDTQYF
>TRBJ1-3|few|TRBV20-1|-
TGCAGTGCTCCTGGCCCCCGTAAAAACACCATATATTTT
CSAPGPRKNTIYF
>TRBJ2-7|-|TRBV14|-
TGTGCCAGCAGCCAAGATTCTGGTCCTTGGGACGAGCAGTACTTC
CASSQDSGPWDEQYF
>TRBJ2-5|-|TRBV5-1|TRBD2
TGCGCCAGCAGCCTCCAAGGACTAGCAGGGGCAGAGACCCAGTACTTC
CASSLQGLAGAETQYF
>TRBJ1-4|-|TRBV6-6|-
TGTGCCAGCAGTTACAGGGCAGGGGAAAAACTGTTTTTT
CASSYRAGEKLFF
>TRBJ2-3|-|TRBV20-1|-
TGCAGTGCTAGAGATCCACAGTCTAGCACAGATACGCAGTATTTT
CSARDPQSSTDTQYF
>TRBJ1-2|few|TRBV7-9|-
TGTGCCAGCAGCCCAATTCGGGGGCTTAACTATGGCTACACCTTC
CASSPIRGLNYGYTF
>TRBJ1-2|few|TRBV7-8|-
TGTGCCAGCAGCTTAGTCCGGGGGGGCTACACCTTC
CASSLVRGGYTF
>TRBJ1-2|-|TRBV4-3|-
TGCGCCAGCAGCCAAGTGGGGGCGCGTATCTATGGCTACACCTTC
CASSQVGARIYGYTF
>TRBJ2-7|few|TRBV5-5|-
TGTGCCAGCAGCTTTCAGGTCAGTTACGAGCAGTACTTC
CASSFQVSYEQYF
>TRBJ1-1|few|TRBV10-3|-
TGTGCCATCAGTGAGGCTGTAGGTATGAACACTGAAGCTTTCTTT
CAISEAVGMNTEAFF
>TRBJ1-6|few|TRBV9|-
TGTGCCAGCAGCGTAGGCGGGGCTGGATCACCCCTCCACTTT
CASSVGGAGSPLHF
>TRBJ2-1|-|TRBV2|TRBD2
TGTGCCACCACGGGGGGGCGCTACAATGAGCAGTTCTTC
CATTGGRYNEQFF